This passage covers 15 T cell receptor beta chains from one sample sequenced in a study of blood T cell repertoires in COVID-19. Some clones are missing from TCRdb's copy, which holds only in-frame ones; the method was immunoSEQ multiplex PCR. The table has around 160,000 clones, approximately 90% seen once. Source material: peripheral blood. Receptors were obtained from a woman aged 70-85 years with COVID-19, enrolled during active disease.

The chain is built from TRBV28 and TRBJ1-2; 7 bases are shared with TRBD1. Germline CDR1 and CDR2: MDHEN and SYDVKM. The CDR3 runs 13 residues. The V and J ends lost 6 bases and 8 bases, in that order; junction bases with no gene match: 9. The CDR3 sequence: CASSPGDSGGYTF. The CDR3 DNA is TGTGCCAGCAGCCCGGGGGACAGTGGAGGCTACACCTTC.

The CDR3 DNA reads TGTGCCAGCAGCGTAAACAGGGGGAACACCGGGGAGCTGTTTTTT. Amino acids: CASSVNRGNTGELFF. The rearrangement links TRBV7-9 to TRBJ2-2, with 7 nucleotides matching TRBD1. The CDR3 extends over 15 amino acids. Losses at the gene ends were 5 bases for V and 1 base for J; bases not matched to a gene: 4. Per the germline V gene, CDR1 is SEHNR and CDR2 is FQNEAQ (reference sequence).

The chain joins TRBV6-5 to TRBJ1-1; possible D gene TRBD1, 6 bases. CDR1 MNHEY and CDR2 SVGAGI come from the germline V gene. V dropped 6 bases and J dropped 1 base, with 15 bases sitting between them. The CDR3 has 15 residues. The CDR3 protein is CASRVPGQPNTEAFF. Here the CDR3 DNA reads TGTGCCAGCAGGGTTCCGGGACAACCGAACACTGAAGCTTTCTTT.

The V call is TRBV27, the J call TRBJ2-7; 7 nucleotides align to TRBD1. This CDR3 contains 15 residues. After removal of 6 bases from V and 3 bases from J, the junction contained 11 bases not matched to a gene. Per the germline V gene, CDR1 is MNHEY and CDR2 is SMNVEV (reference sequence). CDR3 sequence reads: CASRGTGEWVYEQYF. The CDR3 bases are TGTGCCAGCAGAGGTACAGGGGAGTGGGTCTACGAGCAGTACTTC.

This chain joins TRBV7-9 and TRBJ1-1; 8 nucleotides line up with TRBD1. The CDR3 sequence is 15 residues long. Germline assignment: CDR1 SEHNR and CDR2 FQNEAQ (reference sequence). V was pared by 0 bases and J by 4 bases, with 4 bases of the junction left unmatched. The CDR3 loop reads CASSLALTGGTEAFF. For the CDR3, the DNA is TGTGCCAGCAGCTTAGCGCTAACAGGGGGCACTGAAGCTTTCTTT.

The rearrangement uses TRBV5-1 and TRBJ1-2; 10 bases line up with TRBD1. Germline V gives CDR1 SGHRS, CDR2 YFSETQ. The ends lost 3 bases at V and 5 bases at J; junction bases unmatched: 4. The CDR3 covers 14 residues. This CDR3 is CASSSTGGAYGYTF. CDR3 nucleotides: TGCGCCAGCAGCTCGACAGGGGGCGCGTATGGCTACACCTTC.

This clone was seen only a few times. The chain recombines TRBV5-5 with TRBJ1-6, with a tentative D call TRBD1 (6 bases). The CDR3 has 14 amino acids. Germline assignment: CDR1 SGHKS and CDR2 YYEKEE (reference sequence). V lost 3 bases to trimming and J lost 6 bases, with 10 bases between them. This chain's CDR3 is CASSSGQFNSPLHF. DNA for the CDR3: TGTGCCAGCAGCTCCGGACAGTTTAATTCACCCCTCCACTTT.

V gene TRBV27 combines with J gene TRBJ1-2; 8 nucleotides align to TRBD1. The CDR3 extends over 15 amino acids. The V and J ends lost 2 bases and 4 bases, in that order; junction bases with no gene match: 6. Germline CDR1 and CDR2: MNHEY and SMNVEV (reference sequence). In DNA form, the CDR3 reads TGTGCCAGCAGTTTAGAGCCAGGGGGCGTCTATGGCTACACCTTC. Translation gives CASSLEPGGVYGYTF.

This chain links TRBV5-5 with TRBJ2-5; the match to TRBD2 covers 8 bases. Germline CDR1 reads SGHKS; CDR2 reads YYEKEE (reference sequence). J gave up 0 bases and V 0 bases, and 4 bases lay outside the gene matches. The CDR3 runs to 16 residues. The CDR3 protein is CASSLGSGANQETQYF. Written as DNA, the CDR3 is TGTGCCAGCAGCTTGGGTAGCGGGGCCAACCAAGAGACCCAGTACTTC.

V is TRBV19 and J is TRBJ2-6; 7 positions match TRBD1. Germline V CDR1 and CDR2: LNHDA, SQIVND (reference sequence). There are 15 residues in the CDR3. V lost 4 bases, J lost 2 bases, and 2 bases stayed unmatched. The CDR3 region is CASSTQGAGANVLTF. The DNA for the CDR3 is TGTGCCAGTAGTACCCAGGGGGCTGGGGCCAACGTCCTGACTTTC.

The V and J genes are TRBV12-2 and TRBJ1-4. TRBV12-2 has pseudogene status. The CDR3 is 17 amino acids. CDR3 DNA sequence: TGTGCAAGTCGCTTAGCTGTAAGACTGAGTTCGGGTGAAAAACTGTTTTTT. Amino acids: CASRLAVRLSSGEKLFF.

The chain has TRBV5-1 and TRBJ2-4; perhaps TRBD2 as D (6 bases). CDR3 length: 19 residues. CDR1 is SGHRS, CDR2 YFSETQ, per germline. V was trimmed by 0 bases and J by 3 bases, leaving 22 bases between them. The CDR3 DNA reads TGCGCCAGCAGCTTGGGGTATTGGGGTGCGGGATTGGACAAAAACATTCAGTACTTC. It translates to CASSLGYWGAGLDKNIQYF.

The chain has TRBV30 and TRBJ2-2; D is uncertain. Germline V gene data show CDR1 as GTSNPN and CDR2 as SVGIG (reference sequence). There are 13 residues in the CDR3. V lost 2 bases to trimming and J lost 4 bases, with 8 bases between them. This CDR3 reads CAWSQALTGELFF. In DNA form, the CDR3 reads TGTGCCTGGAGTCAAGCCCTCACCGGGGAGCTGTTTTTT.

The V and J genes are TRBV11-3 and TRBJ1-3; 8 bases fit TRBD1. Germline CDR1 is SGHNT and CDR2 is YENEEA. There are 17 residues in the CDR3. V gave up 5 bases and J gave up 4 bases; unmatched junction bases: 13. CDR3 bases: TGTGCCAGCAGCACCGGACAGGGAGTCGGCTCGGGAAACACCATATATTTT. This encodes CASSTGQGVGSGNTIYF. The whole variable domain, filled in from reference TRBV11-3 and TRBJ1-3, reads EAGVVQSPRYKIIEKKQPVAFWCNPISGHNTLYWYLQNLGQGPELLIRYENEEAVDDSQLPKDRFSAERLKGVDSTLKIQPAELGDSAVYLCASSTGQGVGSGNTIYFGEGSWLTVV.

This rearrangement joins TRBV7-9 to TRBJ2-3, with a weak D call TRBD2 (6 bases). This CDR3 has 14 residues. Trimming took 1 base from V and 6 from J, leaving 11 bases between them. Germline CDR1 and CDR2: SEHNR and FQNEAQ (reference sequence). The CDR3 reads CASSLGDLSDTQYF. For the CDR3, the DNA is TGTGCCAGCAGCTTAGGGGACTTATCGGATACGCAGTATTTT.